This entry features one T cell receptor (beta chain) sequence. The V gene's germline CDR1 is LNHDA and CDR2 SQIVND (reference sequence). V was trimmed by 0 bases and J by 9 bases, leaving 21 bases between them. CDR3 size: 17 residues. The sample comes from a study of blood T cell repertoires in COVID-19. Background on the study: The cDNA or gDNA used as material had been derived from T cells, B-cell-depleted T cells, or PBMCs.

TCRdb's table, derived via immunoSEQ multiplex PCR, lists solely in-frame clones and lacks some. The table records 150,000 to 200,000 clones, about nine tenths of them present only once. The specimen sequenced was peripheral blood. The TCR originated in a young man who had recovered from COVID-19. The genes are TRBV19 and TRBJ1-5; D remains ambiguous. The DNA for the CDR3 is TGTGCCAGTAGTATAGAGGCCAGGCCAAACCAATTTGCGCCCCAGCATTTT. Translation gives CASSIEARPNQFAPQHF.